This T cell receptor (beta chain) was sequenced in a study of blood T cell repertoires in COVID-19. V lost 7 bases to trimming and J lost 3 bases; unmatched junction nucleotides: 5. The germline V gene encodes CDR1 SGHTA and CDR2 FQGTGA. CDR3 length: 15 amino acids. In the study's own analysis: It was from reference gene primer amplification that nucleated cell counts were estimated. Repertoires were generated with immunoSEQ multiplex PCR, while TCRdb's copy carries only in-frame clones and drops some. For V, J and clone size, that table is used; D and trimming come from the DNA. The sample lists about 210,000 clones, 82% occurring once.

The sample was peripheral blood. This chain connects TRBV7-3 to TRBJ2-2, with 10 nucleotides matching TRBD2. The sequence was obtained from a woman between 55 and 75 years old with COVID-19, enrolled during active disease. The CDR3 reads CASTAGGPDTGELFF. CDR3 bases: TGTGCCAGCACAGCGGGAGGGCCCGACACCGGGGAGCTGTTTTTT.